This record concerns one TCR beta chain sequence. This specimen belongs to a study of blood T cell repertoires in COVID-19. About the study: COVID-19 samples from acute and convalescent phases originated in the United States, Italy and Spain. PBMCs, B-cell-depleted T cells, or T cells provided the cDNA or gDNA that made up the material.

In the authors' workflow: Reference gene primer amplification gave nucleated cell count estimates. Clones were read by immunoSEQ multiplex PCR, and TCRdb kept only the in-frame ones, dropping some. V, J and clone size reflect that table, while D and trimming were determined from the DNA. The repertoire holds more than 75,000 clones, with 70% to 90% as singletons. There are 15 residues in the CDR3. V gave up 3 bases and J gave up 1 base, with 10 bases separating them. Germline assignment: CDR1 SNHLY and CDR2 FYNNEI. Sequencing used peripheral blood. The TCR was taken from a man between 45 and 60 years old with COVID-19, enrolled during active disease. The chain is built from TRBV2 and TRBJ1-5; D not certain. CDR3: CASSDGLGSNQPQHF. The CDR3, as DNA: TGTGCCAGCAGTGACGGACTGGGAAGCAATCAGCCCCAGCATTTT.